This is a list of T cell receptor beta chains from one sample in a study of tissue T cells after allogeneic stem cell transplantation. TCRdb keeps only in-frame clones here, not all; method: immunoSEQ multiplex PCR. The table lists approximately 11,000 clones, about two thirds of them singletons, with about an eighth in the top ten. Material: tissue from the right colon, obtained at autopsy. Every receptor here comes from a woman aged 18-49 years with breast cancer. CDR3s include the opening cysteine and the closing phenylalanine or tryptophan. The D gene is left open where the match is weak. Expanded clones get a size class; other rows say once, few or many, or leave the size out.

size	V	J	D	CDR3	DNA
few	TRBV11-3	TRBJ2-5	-	CASSLGRPGETQYF	TGTGCCAGCTCCCTAGGGCGGCCGGGGGAGACCCAGTACTTC
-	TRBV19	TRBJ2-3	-	CASSIGALGGYTQYF	TGTGCCAGTAGTATCGGAGCCTTGGGTGGCTATACGCAGTATTTT
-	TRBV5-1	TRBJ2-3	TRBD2	CASGLRGLAGDGDTQYF	TGCGCCAGCGGGTTGAGGGGACTAGCGGGAGATGGAGATACGCAGTATTTT
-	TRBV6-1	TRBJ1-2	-	CASSEAGTGYTF	TGTGCCAGCAGTGAAGCAGGGACCGGCTACACCTTC
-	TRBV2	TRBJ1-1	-	CASRTTQGGAFF	TGTGCCAGCAGGACGACGCAGGGCGGGGCTTTCTTT
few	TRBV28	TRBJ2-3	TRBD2	CASRGGSWGTDTQYF	TGTGCCAGCCGCGGGGGTAGCTGGGGCACAGATACGCAGTATTTT
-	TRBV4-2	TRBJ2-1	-	CASSHGGAQNEQFF	TGTGCCAGCAGCCATGGGGGGGCCCAGAATGAGCAGTTCTTC
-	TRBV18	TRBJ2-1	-	CASSRGGNRGEQFF	TGTGCCAGCTCCCGGGGCGGGAACCGCGGTGAGCAGTTCTTC
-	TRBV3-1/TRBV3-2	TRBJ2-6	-	CASSLLSGANVLTF	TGTGCCAGCAGCCTTCTCTCTGGGGCCAACGTCCTGACTTTC
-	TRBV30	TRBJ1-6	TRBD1	CACTTGADNSPLHF	TGTGCCTGTACTACAGGGGCGGATAATTCACCCCTCCACTTT
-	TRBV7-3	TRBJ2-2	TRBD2	CASSLTGAGVNTGELFF	TGTGCCAGCAGCTTAACCGGTGCGGGGGTGAACACCGGGGAGCTGTTTTTT
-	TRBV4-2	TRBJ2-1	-	CASSQDWMDGASYNEQFF	TGTGCCAGCAGCCAAGATTGGATGGACGGAGCTTCCTACAATGAGCAGTTCTTC
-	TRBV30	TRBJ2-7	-	CAWGEAYEQYF	TGTGCCTGGGGAGAGGCCTACGAGCAGTACTTC
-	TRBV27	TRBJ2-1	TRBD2	CASSPSGTYNEQFF	TGTGCCAGCAGTCCTAGCGGGACCTACAATGAGCAGTTCTTC
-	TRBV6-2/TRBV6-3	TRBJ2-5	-	CASSTGGETQYF	TGTGCCAGCAGTACCGGGGGAGAGACCCAGTACTTC
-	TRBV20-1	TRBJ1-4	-	CSASPRGGGNEKLFF	TGCAGTGCCAGTCCTCGTGGGGGGGGTAATGAAAAACTGTTTTTT
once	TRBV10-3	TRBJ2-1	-	CAISESGSGNSYNEQFF	TGTGCCATCAGTGAGTCGGGGAGCGGAAACTCCTACAATGAGCAGTTCTTC
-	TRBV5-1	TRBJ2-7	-	CASSLQGNEQYF	TGCGCCAGCAGCTTACAGGGAAACGAGCAGTACTTC
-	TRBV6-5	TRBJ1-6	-	CASSYSGENSPLHF	TGTGCCAGCAGTTACTCGGGGGAAAACTCACCCCTCCACTTT
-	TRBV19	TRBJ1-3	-	CASSTQQEIIDGSGNTIYF	TGTGCCAGTAGTACCCAACAGGAGATCATAGACGGGTCTGGAAACACCATATATTTT
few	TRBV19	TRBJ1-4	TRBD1	CASSARQGTHNEKLFF	TGTGCCAGTAGTGCACGACAGGGGACTCATAATGAAAAACTGTTTTTT
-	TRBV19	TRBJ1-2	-	CASSPTGHLDSGYTF	TGTGCCAGTAGTCCGACTGGACATCTGGATAGTGGCTACACCTTC
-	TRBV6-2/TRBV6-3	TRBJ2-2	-	CASSYLPGTGELFF	TGTGCCAGCAGTTACCTGCCGGGCACCGGGGAGCTGTTTTTT
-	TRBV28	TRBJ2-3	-	CASSSKLWQYF	TGTGCCAGCAGTTCCAAGCTCTGGCAGTATTTT
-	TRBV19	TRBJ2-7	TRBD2	CASSQSGLAGSEQYF	TGTGCCAGTAGCCAATCGGGACTAGCGGGTAGCGAGCAGTACTTC
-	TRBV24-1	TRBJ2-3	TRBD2	CATSDSRDYPNTDTQYF	TGTGCCACCAGTGATTCCCGGGACTACCCCAACACAGATACGCAGTATTTT
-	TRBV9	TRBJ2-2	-	CASSVEGSLLAGELFF	TGTGCCAGCAGCGTAGAGGGCTCCCTTCTAGCCGGGGAGCTGTTTTTT
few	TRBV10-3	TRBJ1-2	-	CAISEIGTERGYGYTF	TGTGCCATCAGTGAGATAGGGACCGAAAGGGGCTATGGCTACACCTTC
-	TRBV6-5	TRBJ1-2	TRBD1	CASSYSRQGESGYTF	TGTGCCAGCAGTTACTCGAGACAGGGGGAGAGTGGCTACACCTTC
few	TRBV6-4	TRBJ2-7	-	CASSDNPKGLGTYEQYF	TGTGCCAGCAGCGATAATCCCAAGGGGCTGGGGACCTACGAGCAGTACTTC
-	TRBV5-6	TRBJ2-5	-	CASSYGLAGQETQYF	TGTGCCAGCAGCTACGGACTCGCGGGGCAAGAGACCCAGTACTTC
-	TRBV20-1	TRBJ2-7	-	CSARDTYEQYF	TGCAGTGCTAGGGACACCTACGAGCAGTACTTC
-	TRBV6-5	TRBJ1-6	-	CASRQNSPLHF	TGTGCCAGCAGACAGAATTCACCCCTCCACTTT
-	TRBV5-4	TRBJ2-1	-	CASSLSVAGKQFF	TGTGCCAGCAGCTTGTCGGTTGCAGGAAAGCAGTTCTTC
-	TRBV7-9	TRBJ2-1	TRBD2	CASSLWGLAGVYNEQFF	TGTGCCAGCAGCTTATGGGGTCTAGCGGGAGTCTACAATGAGCAGTTCTTC
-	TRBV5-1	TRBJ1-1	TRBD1	CASSITGTGVNTEAFF	TGCGCCAGCAGCATAACCGGGACAGGGGTGAACACTGAAGCTTTCTTT